This section outlines one T cell receptor beta chain sequence together with its context. Its antigen is still unknown. From germline, CDR1 is KGHSH and CDR2 LQKENI. This CDR3 region has 16 residues. With 1 base removed from V and 6 bases from J, the gap between germline ends came to 18 bases. This record belongs to a study of shared clonotypes between healthy human individuals. Whole-study findings and limits: With few donors, the genetic and exposure-history diversity represented was limited.

Here immunoSEQ multiplex PCR was the method, and the copy in TCRdb shows in-frame clones only, minus some. The table has 2 million to 3 million clones, 80% to 95% seen once. The receptor was isolated from a man between 18 and 35 years old in good health. Some clones in this sample may be carry-over from other donors' samples. The V call is TRBV18, the J call TRBJ1-1; tentative D call: TRBD1 (6 bases). The sequenced sample was naive CD4+ T cells from PBMCs. Subset: CD45RA+ positively selected. The CDR3 sequence: CASSPLSPGQVSEAFF. The CDR3 nucleotides are TGTGCCAGCTCACCACTTTCCCCGGGACAAGTCTCTGAAGCTTTCTTT.